The 25 T cell receptor beta chains presented below share a single source sample, sequenced in a study of CD8+ T cells in alopecia areata. Isolated RNA was reverse transcribed into cDNA used as the sequencing template. Profiling relied on immunoSEQ multiplex PCR, and the TCRdb table lists in-frame clones only, not all of them. Among 150,000 to 200,000 clones listed, roughly 60% were seen once. Source material: CD4+ T cells sorted from blood. These receptors all come from a human donor in good health.

The chain is built from TRBV7-8 and TRBJ1-4, with 9 bases that match TRBD1. Per the germline V gene, CDR1 is SGHVS and CDR2 is FQNEAQ. The V and J ends lost 3 bases and 6 bases, in that order; junction bases with no gene match: 5. The CDR3 spans 15 residues. DNA of the CDR3: TGTGCCAGCAGCTTGAACAGGGGGCAATATGAAAAACTGTTTTTT. Translated, it gives CASSLNRGQYEKLFF.

The V gene is TRBV14, the J gene TRBJ2-7, with 7 nucleotides matching TRBD2. There are 17 residues in the CDR3. Losses at the gene ends were 5 bases for V and 3 bases for J; bases not matched to a gene: 16. Germline values: CDR1 SGHDN, CDR2 FVKESK. CDR3 loop: CASSLRARGTNIYEQYF. The DNA of the CDR3 is TGTGCCAGCAGCTTACGGGCGCGGGGGACTAACATCTACGAGCAGTACTTC.

V is TRBV7-7 and J is TRBJ2-5, with D perhaps given as TRBD1 or TRBD2 (6 bases each). V lost 9 bases and J 2 bases, leaving 10 bases between the germline ends. This CDR3 has 12 residues. CDR1 and CDR2 from the germline V gene are SSHAT and FNYEAQ (reference sequence). This CDR3 is CARGGSQETQYF. The CDR3 DNA follows: TGTGCCAGGGGGGGCAGTCAAGAGACCCAGTACTTC.

This chain joins TRBV29-1 and TRBJ2-7; no clear D. This CDR3 is 13 amino acids long. Deletions cut 6 bases from V and 9 bases from J, with 21 bases between. The germline gives CDR1 SQVTM, CDR2 ANQGSEA. CDR3 amino acids: CSVLRPVPFGQYF. The CDR3 coding sequence is TGCAGCGTCCTTCGCCCGGTACCTTTTGGGCAGTACTTC.

This clone showed up just once. CDR3 DNA sequence: TGCGCCAGCAGCCCATCTAGCTCCTACGAGCAGTACTTC. As protein: CASSPSSSYEQYF. The chain links TRBV5-1 to TRBJ2-5; D call uncertain. The J call may not be correct, given that the DNA end is closer to TRBJ2-7. This CDR3 has 13 residues. CDR1 is SGHRS, CDR2 YFSETQ, per germline.

The V call is TRBV13, the J call TRBJ2-1; D gene unclear. Germline assignment: CDR1 PRHDT and CDR2 FYEKMQ (reference sequence). CDR3 length: 15 amino acids. Trimming removed 5 bases at V and 9 bases at J, with 20 bases between. CDR3 coding DNA: TGTGCCAGCAGCCCACCTCCACCAGGCTGGGGTGAGCAGTTCTTC. Protein sequence: CASSPPPPGWGEQFF.

The chain is built from TRBV7-2 and TRBJ2-1, with D hard to call. Germline V gives CDR1 SGHTA, CDR2 FQGNSA. This CDR3 comprises 13 residues. V dropped 2 bases and J dropped 5 bases, with 7 bases sitting between them. CDR3 DNA: TGTGCCAGCAGCTTATCGACCCACAATGAGCAGTTCTTC. It yields the protein CASSLSTHNEQFF.

The CDR3 protein is CASSARTHSYEQYF. Here the CDR3 DNA reads TGTGCCAGCAGTGCCCGGACACACTCCTACGAGCAGTACTTC. The chain recombines TRBV25-1 with TRBJ2-7; D is perhaps TRBD1 (5 bases). The length of the CDR3 is 14 residues. CDR1 is MGHDK and CDR2 is SYGVNS in the germline V gene. The germline V and J ends were trimmed by 4 bases and 0 bases, with 10 bases remaining between them.

The chain joins TRBV5-4 to TRBJ2-1; a possible D gene is TRBD2 (6 bases). The ends were cut back, 1 base at V and 9 bases at J, with 14 bases in the middle. Germline-derived CDR1 and CDR2 are SGHNT and YYREEE (reference sequence). This CDR3 has 14 amino acids. The DNA of the CDR3 is TGTGCCAGCAGCTTGCCGGGAGATTGGCGTGAGCAGTTCTTC. Its protein is CASSLPGDWREQFF.

The chain employs TRBV28 and TRBJ2-3, with 12 nucleotides matching TRBD2. CDR3 length: 18 amino acids. Germline assignment: CDR1 MDHEN and CDR2 SYDVKM. The trim removed 4 bases at V and 2 bases at J, leaving 10 bases unmatched. The CDR3 protein is CASSSSTSGRMNTDTQYF. The CDR3 DNA is TGTGCCAGCAGTTCTTCTACTAGCGGGAGGATGAACACAGATACGCAGTATTTT.

This clone has just a few counts. This rearrangement joins TRBV28 to TRBJ2-7; D gene unclear. The CDR3 spans 14 residues. V was shortened by 3 bases and J by 2 bases, with 11 bases between the two germline ends. Germline V gives CDR1 MDHEN, CDR2 SYDVKM. DNA of the CDR3: TGTGCCAGCAGTTTCCGGCAGAACACCTACGAGCAGTACTTC. Its protein product is CASSFRQNTYEQYF.

The J gene is TRBJ1-5, the V gene TRBV11-2; D might be TRBD1 (6 bases). The V end lost 4 bases, the J end lost 4 bases, and 8 bases lay between the germline ends. The CDR3 has 13 amino acids. Germline CDR1 reads SGHAT; CDR2 reads FQNNGV. The CDR3 protein is CASSSTGNQPQHF. The CDR3 DNA is TGTGCCAGCAGCTCCACAGGGAATCAGCCCCAGCATTTT.

The rearrangement links TRBV7-3 to TRBJ2-3, with D tentatively TRBD2 (5 bases). The CDR3 is made up of 14 amino acids. The V end lost 1 base, the J end lost 4 bases, and 9 bases lay between the germline ends. Per germline, CDR1 SGHTA and CDR2 FQGTGA. The CDR3 loop reads CASSLMPSPDTQYF. The CDR3 DNA is TGTGCCAGCAGCTTAATGCCTAGCCCAGATACGCAGTATTTT. The entire variable domain, with the rest obtained from reference TRBV7-3 and TRBJ2-3, is as follows: GAGVSQTPSNKVTEKGKYVELRCDPISGHTALYWYRQSLGQGPEFLIYFQGTGAADDSGLPNDRFFAVRPEGSVSTLKIQRTERGDSAVYLCASSLMPSPDTQYFGPGTRLTVL.

The chain joins TRBV6-5 to TRBJ1-3; D not certain. Germline V gene lookup returns CDR1 MNHEY and CDR2 SVGAGI. There are 16 residues in the CDR3. V was cut by 2 bases and J by 7 bases, with 18 bases left in between. The CDR3 sequence is CASSYPSALGWNTIYF. CDR3 DNA: TGTGCCAGCAGTTACCCGTCTGCGCTCGGGTGGAACACCATATATTTT.

This chain uses TRBV6-1 with TRBJ2-7; D ambiguous. This CDR3 contains 12 residues. CDR1 MNHNS and CDR2 SASEGT come from the germline V gene. The V end lost 1 base, the J end lost 5 bases, and 6 bases lay between the germline ends. The CDR3 protein is CASSEGDHEQYF. The CDR3, as DNA: TGTGCCAGCAGTGAAGGCGATCACGAGCAGTACTTC.

This clone was counted between two and nine times. This chain connects TRBV29-1 to TRBJ2-2; D possibly matches TRBD1 or TRBD2 (6 bases each). Trimming shortened V by 4 bases and J by 6 bases, and 18 bases separated the two germline ends. The CDR3 covers 15 residues. CDR1 is SQVTM and CDR2 is ANQGSEA in the germline V gene. CDR3 loop: CSVVVTGARAGELFF. The CDR3 DNA follows: TGCAGCGTTGTCGTGACGGGGGCGAGGGCCGGGGAGCTGTTTTTT.

For the CDR3, the DNA is TGTGCCAGTAGGACAGGGGAGCAGCCCCAGCATTTT. Translating it yields CASRTGEQPQHF. The chain combines TRBV19 with TRBJ1-5; 8 positions match TRBD1. The CDR3 is 12 residues long. Losses at the gene ends were 6 bases for V and 7 bases for J; bases not matched to a gene: 2. The germline CDR1 and CDR2 sequences are LNHDA and SQIVND (reference sequence).

The chain carries TRBV10-2 and TRBJ1-2; a weak D match, TRBD1 (6 bases). CDR1 WSHSY and CDR2 SAAADI come from the germline V gene. The CDR3 has 13 residues. The ends were cut back, 4 bases at V and 4 bases at J, with 10 bases in the middle. Written as DNA, the CDR3 is TGCGCCAGCAGTGCATCACAGGGCTATGGCTACACCTTC. This encodes CASSASQGYGYTF.

The genes are TRBV5-1 and TRBJ2-7; weak D call: TRBD2 (5 bases). The CDR3 has 15 amino acids. V lost 3 bases and J lost 6, with 19 bases in between. Germline lookup yields CDR1 SGHRS and CDR2 YFSETQ. The CDR3 is CASSYEGLTASEQYF. CDR3 sequence (DNA): TGCGCCAGCAGCTACGAAGGACTGACCGCCTCCGAGCAGTACTTC.

This clone was counted only a few times. The V call is TRBV6-6, the J call TRBJ1-3, with a tentative D call TRBD1 (5 bases). This CDR3 is 12 amino acids long. Germline loops: CDR1 MNHNY, CDR2 SVGAGI (reference sequence). V was cut by 4 bases and J by 4 bases, with 5 bases left in between. CDR3 region: CASSSGGNTIYF. The CDR3 bases are TGTGCCAGCAGTTCAGGGGGAAACACCATATATTTT.

V usage is TRBV10-3 and J usage is TRBJ2-1; D could derive from TRBD1 or TRBD2 (5 bases each). CDR1 and CDR2 (germline): ENHRY, SYGVKD. V was shortened by 8 bases and J by 8 bases, with 13 bases between the two germline ends. The CDR3 extends over 12 amino acids. This CDR3 reads CAIGDQGYEQFF. The CDR3 DNA is TGTGCCATCGGGGACCAGGGCTATGAGCAGTTCTTC.

This clone showed up just a few times. This chain links TRBV20-1 with TRBJ1-1, with D possibly matching TRBD1 (6 bases). The CDR3 runs 11 residues. V was pared by 0 bases and J by 8 bases, with 7 bases between. Looked up from germline, CDR1 is DFQATT and CDR2 is SNEGSKA (reference sequence). The CDR3 is CSAREQGEAFF. CDR3 DNA: TGCAGTGCTAGAGAACAGGGAGAAGCTTTCTTT.

The chain is built from TRBV29-1 and TRBJ2-5, with TRBD2 matching over 7 bases. V lost 4 bases to trimming and J lost 5 bases; unmatched junction nucleotides: 16. Germline V gene sequence: CDR1 SQVTM, CDR2 ANQGSEA. The CDR3 loop spans 16 amino acids. The CDR3 region has the DNA TGCAGCGTTGTAGGGGCGAGCGGGACCCCTCAGGAGACCCAGTACTTC. Protein: CSVVGASGTPQETQYF.

This clone was detected only a few times. V gene TRBV6-6 combines with J gene TRBJ1-2, with D perhaps TRBD1 (5 bases). V was shortened by 7 bases and J by 8 bases, with 17 bases between the two germline ends. The CDR3 extends over 13 amino acids. Germline V gives CDR1 MNHNY, CDR2 SVGAGI (reference sequence). The CDR3 is CASTLDTTGGYTF. The DNA of the CDR3 is TGTGCCAGCACCCTGGACACAACCGGGGGCTACACCTTC.

This chain joins TRBV30 and TRBJ2-1; D is possibly TRBD1 (6 bases). This CDR3 has 12 residues. V lost 2 bases and J 7 bases, leaving 9 bases between the germline ends. Germline values: CDR1 GTSNPN, CDR2 SVGIG (reference sequence). CDR3 protein: CAWSRTANEQFF. DNA of the CDR3: TGTGCCTGGAGTCGGACAGCTAATGAGCAGTTCTTC.